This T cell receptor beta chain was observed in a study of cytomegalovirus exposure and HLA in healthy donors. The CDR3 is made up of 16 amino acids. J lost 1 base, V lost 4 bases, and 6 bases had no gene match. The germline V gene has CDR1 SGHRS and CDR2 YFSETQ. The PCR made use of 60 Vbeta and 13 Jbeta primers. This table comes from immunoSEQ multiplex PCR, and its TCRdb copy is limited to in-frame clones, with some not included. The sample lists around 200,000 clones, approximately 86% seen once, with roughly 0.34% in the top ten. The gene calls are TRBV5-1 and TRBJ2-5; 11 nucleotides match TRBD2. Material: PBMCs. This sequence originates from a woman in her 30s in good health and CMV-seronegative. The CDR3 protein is CASSPGTSGPQETQYF. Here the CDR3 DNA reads TGCGCCAGCAGCCCAGGGACTAGCGGACCCCAAGAGACCCAGTACTTC.